This TCR beta chain was retrieved from a study of T-cell reconstitution after alpha-beta-depleted transplantation in children. From germline, CDR1 is SGHDN and CDR2 FVKESK. Trimming removed 4 bases from V and 6 bases from J, with 17 bases in between. The CDR3 contains 15 residues. Using unique molecular identifiers, the investigators prepared the TCRbeta library. In TCRdb, the PCR reads were re-called with MiXCR into one record per CDR3 protein. The sample records approximately 420,000 distinct CDR3 sequences, around 9.9% being singletons. This clonotype was detected only a few times. The V gene is TRBV14, the J gene TRBJ2-3, with D tentatively TRBD1 or TRBD2 (5 bases each). The sequence was collected from a human donor who donated a stem cell graft to a child with acute myeloid leukemia. Sequencing was performed on PBMCs from the stem cell graft donor, taken from the stem cell graft. The CDR3 spells CASSPGPLGADTQYF. The CDR3 bases are TGTGCCAGCAGCCCCGGGCCCCTCGGGGCCGATACGCAGTATTTT.